The 10 T cell receptor beta chains presented below share a single source sample, sequenced in a study of cytomegalovirus exposure and HLA in healthy donors. It was with 60 Vbeta and 13 Jbeta primers that the PCR ran. Only in-frame clones appear in the TCRdb table, and some are missing; sequencing was by immunoSEQ multiplex PCR. The sample consists of roughly 180,000 clones, more than 70% of them appearing once. Sequenced sample: PBMCs. The receptors were gathered from a boy aged 5-17 years in good health and CMV-seronegative.

The V call is TRBV7-8, the J call TRBJ2-1, with 7 bases identical to TRBD2. Germline V gene data show CDR1 as SGHVS and CDR2 as FQNEAQ. The junction had 3 bases not matched to a gene; V was cut back by 2 bases and J by 2 bases. This CDR3 comprises 15 residues. The chain's CDR3 is CASSLTSGAYNEQFF. In DNA form, the CDR3 reads TGTGCCAGCAGCTTAACCAGCGGGGCCTACAATGAGCAGTTCTTC.

V and J are TRBV9 and TRBJ2-4, with TRBD1 matching 7 bases. Germline trimming cut 1 base from V and 8 bases from J; bases unmatched to any gene: 15. The CDR3 runs 17 residues. Germline V gene lookup returns CDR1 SGDLS and CDR2 YYNGEE. The DNA of the CDR3 is TGTGCCAGCAGCGTAAAGGCAGGGGGTATTTCAGGTGACATTCAGTACTTC. As protein: CASSVKAGGISGDIQYF.

V gene TRBV7-2 combines with J gene TRBJ2-1; D is perhaps TRBD2 (6 bases). The CDR3 sequence is 12 residues long. The germline CDR1 and CDR2 sequences are SGHTA and FQGNSA. Trimming left V 2 bases short and J 14 bases short, with 13 bases between. The CDR3 here is CASSLLVGGKFF. The CDR3, as DNA: TGTGCCAGCAGCTTACTGGTGGGGGGTAAGTTCTTC. The full variable domain, its missing parts supplied by reference TRBV7-2 and TRBJ2-1, is GAGVSQSPSNKVTEKGKDVELRCDPISGHTALYWYRQSLGQGLEFLIYFQGNSAPDKSGLPSDRFSAERTGGSVSTLTIQRTQQEDSAVYLCASSLLVGGKFFGPGTRLTVL.

The chain links TRBV10-3 to TRBJ1-2; possible D gene TRBD1, 6 bases. Germline assignment: CDR1 ENHRY and CDR2 SYGVKD. The CDR3 runs to 16 residues. Trimming removed 2 bases at V and 2 bases at J, with 15 bases between. The CDR3 is CAISETIRDTNYGYTF. The CDR3 nucleotides read TGTGCCATCAGTGAGACAATCCGGGACACCAACTATGGCTACACCTTC.

V gene TRBV28 combines with J gene TRBJ1-2; no clear D gene. Deletions cut 3 bases from V and 4 bases from J, with 9 bases between. Germline CDR1 reads MDHEN; CDR2 reads SYDVKM. This CDR3 spans 13 amino acids. CDR3 nucleotide sequence: TGTGCCAGCAGTTTGGAGGGATTCTATGGCTACACCTTC. Amino acid sequence: CASSLEGFYGYTF.

The DNA of the CDR3 is TGTGCCAGTTTCCACTTGAACACTGAAGCTTTCTTT. As protein: CASFHLNTEAFF. The chain joins TRBV19 to TRBJ1-1; D gene uncertain. Per germline, CDR1 LNHDA and CDR2 SQIVND (reference sequence). V shed 8 bases and J shed 0 bases, with 7 bases lying between them. CDR3 size: 12 residues.

The genes are TRBV6-1 and TRBJ1-5; TRBD1 aligns across 10 bases. CDR3 size: 15 residues. Trimming at V came to 4 bases and at J to 6 bases, leaving 6 bases not matched to a gene. Germline CDR1 MNHNS, CDR2 SASEGT. The CDR3 spells CASSGETGGTQPQHF. DNA for the CDR3: TGTGCCAGCAGTGGGGAGACAGGGGGCACTCAGCCCCAGCATTTT.

The genes are TRBV30 and TRBJ1-1, with no clear D. The CDR3 is 11 residues long. Trimming took off 8 bases at V and 6 bases at J, with 13 bases between the two ends. The germline V gene has CDR1 GTSNPN and CDR2 SVGIG (reference sequence). CDR3 nucleotide sequence: TGTGCCACTTTTGTCTCCTCTGAAGCTTTCTTT. Residues: CATFVSSEAFF.

The chain carries TRBV6-5 and TRBJ2-5, with TRBD2 matching over 13 bases. Germline CDR1 MNHEY, CDR2 SVGAGI. The CDR3 totals 15 residues. V lost 5 bases and J lost 5; bases outside the gene matches: 5. CDR3 sequence: CASSRLAGGKETQYF. The CDR3 nucleotides read TGTGCCAGCAGTCGACTAGCGGGGGGTAAGGAGACCCAGTACTTC.

The sample holds one count of this clone. This chain connects TRBV6-1 to TRBJ1-2; D is unresolved. V shed 2 bases and J shed 3 bases, with 19 bases lying between them. The CDR3 extends over 17 amino acids. Germline V gene lookup returns CDR1 MNHNS and CDR2 SASEGT. For the CDR3, the DNA is TGTGCCAGCAGTGAATATCGCTTGGGAGGATCTGACTATGGCTACACCTTC. It translates to CASSEYRLGGSDYGYTF.